This TCR beta chain appears in the sequencing data of a study of CD8 T cells in Susac syndrome. Study as a whole: Among sequenced Susac syndrome patients, about 6 had active disease and fewer than ten were in remission.

Random hexamers were used to reverse transcribe an amount of roughly 0.45 to 1 ug RNA. The amplification used immunoSEQ multiplex PCR on TCR beta CDR3; it spanned 54 Vbeta and 13 Jbeta. TCRdb itself ran the immunoSEQ multiplex PCR reads through MiXCR, one entry per CDR3 protein. The sample has around 150,000 distinct CDR3 sequences, around 95% seen once. Germline V lookup: CDR1 SGHRS, CDR2 YFSETQ. V was shortened by 1 base and J by 0 bases, with 9 bases between the two germline ends. The CDR3 runs to 15 residues. The sample was CD8+ T cells from PBMCs. This chain links TRBV5-1 with TRBJ2-3, with D tentatively TRBD1 (5 bases). The sequence came from a human donor with Susac syndrome. The CDR3 DNA reads TGCGCCAGCAGCTTGACAGGAGCGAGCACAGATACGCAGTATTTT. Encoded protein: CASSLTGASTDTQYF.